This T cell receptor beta chain was observed in a study of T cell repertoires in cytomegalovirus infection. Turning to the study itself: Well-studied HLA-B-restricted epitopes and recently identified HLA-C-restricted epitopes of CMV were both used in the study. Matching HLA type, along with CMV infection, was indicated by public TCR beta signatures. Study results and limitations: Identification of carriers of CMV plus the relevant HLA was achieved through cumulative public TCR beta family frequency. In two of eight donors, the top clonotype was HLA-C-restricted CMV-specific.

This CDR3 comprises 15 residues. Trimming cost V 3 bases and J 10 bases; bases outside gene matches: 12. Germline V CDR1 and CDR2: SEHNR, FQNEAQ (reference sequence). TCRdb re-analysed the reads in MiXCR, keeping a single row per CDR3 protein. The sample carries about 160,000 distinct CDR3 sequences, roughly 22% recorded once. A note on this clonotype: What it binds is unknown.

Sequenced material: CD8+ T cells from cultured PBMCs, taken from culture after CMV antigen stimulation. The chain recombines TRBV7-9 with TRBJ2-1, with 7 positions matching TRBD1. The clonotype was recovered from a human donor in good health (CMV status not recorded). Some clones in this sample may be carry-over from other donors' samples. CDR3 nucleotides: TGTGCCAGCAGCTTCTCCGGGGATAGCAGGGGGGAGCAGTTCTTC. It translates to CASSFSGDSRGEQFF.